The 11 T cell receptor beta chains below were found in one sample sequenced in a study of blood T cell repertoires in COVID-19. This table comes from immunoSEQ multiplex PCR, and its TCRdb copy is limited to in-frame clones, with some not included. Found here are approximately 99,000 clones, about 85% of them singletons; the top ten hold approximately 4.1%. Sequenced sample: peripheral blood. The receptors stem from a woman in her sixties or seventies with acute or convalescent COVID-19.

V and J are TRBV25-1 and TRBJ1-1; 8 nucleotides match TRBD1. V shed 6 bases, J shed 2 bases, and the junction held 8 bases outside the gene matches. Germline V gene sequence: CDR1 MGHDK, CDR2 SYGVNS. This CDR3 has 15 residues. CDR3 protein: CASRGRTGFNTEAFF. The CDR3, as DNA: TGTGCCAGCAGGGGAAGGACAGGGTTTAACACTGAAGCTTTCTTT.

J is TRBJ2-3 and V is TRBV7-3; weak D call: TRBD2 (5 bases). Trimming stripped 2 bases from V and 5 bases from J, with 11 bases between. The CDR3 consists of 14 residues. Germline lookup yields CDR1 SGHTA and CDR2 FQGTGA. Here the CDR3 reads CASSLEYAGDTQYF. As DNA, the CDR3 is TGTGCCAGCAGCTTAGAGTATGCGGGAGATACGCAGTATTTT.

In its sample, this clone was seen once. The chain employs TRBV7-3 and TRBJ2-6, with a tentative D call TRBD1 (6 bases). This CDR3 has 16 residues. V was cut by 5 bases and J by 4 bases, with 15 bases left in between. CDR1 is SGHTA, CDR2 FQGTGA, per germline. The CDR3 DNA follows: TGTGCCAGCAGCCCGATAACAGGGTCCGGGGCCAACGTCCTGACTTTC. Translating it yields CASSPITGSGANVLTF.

The gene calls are TRBV9 and TRBJ2-3; no clear D. Germline CDR1 and CDR2: SGDLS and YYNGEE. The CDR3 is made up of 15 amino acids. V lost 0 bases to trimming and J lost 0 bases, with 8 bases between them. CDR3 nucleotide sequence: TGTGCCAGCAGCGTAGATGGTACTAGCACAGATACGCAGTATTTT. This codes for CASSVDGTSTDTQYF.

This clone came up once. The chain uses TRBV4-2 and TRBJ1-2; maybe TRBD1 (5 bases). Looked up from germline, CDR1 is LGHNA and CDR2 is YNFKEQ. The CDR3 runs to 15 residues. The germline V and J ends were trimmed by 5 bases and 6 bases, with 19 bases remaining between them. CDR3 residues: CASSGAGSQANGYTF. In DNA, the CDR3 is TGTGCCAGCAGCGGGGCTGGTTCGCAGGCCAATGGCTACACCTTC.

This clone occurred a few times. This rearrangement joins TRBV18 to TRBJ1-1; D gene ambiguous. CDR3 length: 14 amino acids. In germline, CDR1 is KGHSH, CDR2 LQKENI. V was shortened by 3 bases and J by 2 bases, with 10 bases between the two germline ends. The CDR3 DNA is TGTGCCAGCTCACCGGCGAACAGCAACACTGAAGCTTTCTTT. Protein: CASSPANSNTEAFF.

V is TRBV11-2 and J is TRBJ1-2, with 12 bases matching TRBD1. The CDR3 has 15 amino acids. The V gene's germline CDR1 is SGHAT and CDR2 FQNNGV. J was trimmed by 7 bases and V by 1 base; bases with no gene match: 4. For the CDR3, the DNA is TGTGCCAGCAGCTTAGGGGGACAGGGGGCAACTGGCTACACCTTC. Translation gives CASSLGGQGATGYTF.

The V gene is TRBV18, the J gene TRBJ1-3; D is ambiguous. The germline V gene has CDR1 KGHSH and CDR2 LQKENI. The CDR3 is made up of 15 amino acids. The V end lost 2 bases, the J end lost 3 bases, and 11 bases lay between the germline ends. Here the CDR3 DNA reads TGTGCCAGCTCACCAACAGAACGGAATGGAAACACCATATATTTT. It codes for CASSPTERNGNTIYF.

The V and J genes are TRBV2 and TRBJ2-1; TRBD2 matches 9 bases. Germline CDR1 reads SNHLY; CDR2 reads FYNNEI. CDR3 length: 14 residues. Unmatched junction bases numbered 9, after V lost 6 bases and J lost 9 bases. CDR3 sequence (DNA): TGTGCCAGCAGAGAGGCGGGGGGGCCGGGTGAGCAGTTCTTC. This codes for CASREAGGPGEQFF.

The CDR3 sequence is CASETGNQPQHF. DNA of the CDR3: TGTGCCAGCGAGACAGGGAATCAGCCCCAGCATTTT. The V call is TRBV28, the J call TRBJ1-5, with 7 bases identical to TRBD1. The V segment lost 8 bases and the J segment 4 bases; nucleotides outside the gene matches: 2. From germline, CDR1 is MDHEN and CDR2 SYDVKM. The CDR3 length is 12 residues.

This clone was counted at least ten times. The chain employs TRBV6-5 and TRBJ1-2; 8 bases line up with TRBD1. CDR3 length equals 15 residues. V shed 2 bases, J shed 5 bases, and the junction held 7 bases outside the gene matches. Germline V gene lookup returns CDR1 MNHEY and CDR2 SVGAGI. CDR3 nucleotides: TGTGCCAGCAGTTACGGGACAGGCGAAGGGTATGGCTACACCTTC. Its translation: CASSYGTGEGYGYTF.